The following is a TCR beta chain sequence with its context. Its antigen is unknown. Trimming pared 3 bases from V and 0 bases from J, leaving 8 bases between. This CDR3 spans 14 amino acids. Germline CDR1 and CDR2: SGHRS and YFSETQ. During its preparation, the TCRbeta library received unique molecular identifiers. TCRdb used MiXCR to reprocess the PCR reads, holding one entry per CDR3 protein. The sample has approximately 800,000 distinct CDR3 sequences, 15% to 20% seen once; the top ten hold 5%. The data were taken from a study of T-cell reconstitution after alpha-beta-depleted transplantation in children. Study-level points and caveats: The origin of alpha-beta T cells about two months after transplant was reportedly several hundred expanded graft clones.

This TCR was sampled from a male patient younger than 18 who had a stem cell transplant for acute lymphoblastic leukemia, so the T cells may come from the graft donor. The rearrangement uses TRBV5-1 and TRBJ2-3; the D is unclear. Sequences were derived from PBMCs, mostly from graft donor cells, sampled 360 days after TCRalphabeta/CD19-depleted stem cell transplant. CDR3 nucleotide sequence: TGCGCCAGCAGCTGGAATCCGAGCACAGATACGCAGTATTTT. As protein: CASSWNPSTDTQYF. Based on the CDR3 plus reference TRBV5-1 and TRBJ2-3, the full variable domain is KAGVTQTPRYLIKTRGQQVTLSCSPISGHRSVSWYQQTPGQGLQFLFEYFSETQRNKGNFPGRFSGRQFSNSRSEMNVSTLELGDSALYLCASSWNPSTDTQYFGPGTRLTVL.